This T cell receptor (beta chain) originates from a study of neurological immune-mediated disorders. This CDR3 comprises 11 residues. CDR1 and CDR2 from the germline V gene are SGHTA and FQGNSA. Trimming took off 5 bases at V and 3 bases at J, with 5 bases between the two ends. Study-wide findings and caveats: Patients with HTLV-1-associated myelopathy showed the most TCR clonal expansion. Those with multiple sclerosis showed the least, falling below healthy controls.

The sample holds many counts of this clonotype. Its antigen is unknown. One entry per CDR3 protein results from TCRdb running MiXCR on the 5' RACE reads. The sample has around 68,000 distinct CDR3 sequences, 3.5% to 5% seen once. The TCR sequence derives from a man aged 50 to 60 with multiple sclerosis. Sequencing input: PBMCs. The chain employs TRBV7-2 and TRBJ2-7, with D uncertain. DNA of the CDR3: TGTGCCAGCAGCAACTACTACGAGCAGTACTTC. Translating gives CASSNYYEQYF.